This TCR beta chain appears in the sequencing data of a study of T cell changes during pregnancy in multiple sclerosis. The repertoire was sequenced with immunoSEQ multiplex PCR; TCRdb's copy has only in-frame clones and lacks some. In the table there are over 45,000 clones, about 90% of which are singletons. Trimming at V came to 0 bases and at J to 4 bases, leaving 2 bases not matched to a gene. The V gene's germline CDR1 is LNHNV and CDR2 YYDKDF (reference sequence). The CDR3 length is 14 residues. The source was peripheral blood, collected in the third trimester of pregnancy. The gene calls are TRBV15 and TRBJ1-2; the match to TRBD1 covers 7 bases. This receptor was identified in a female donor in good health, enrolled as a control in a pregnancy study. CDR3 DNA sequence: TGTGCCACCAGCAGAGAACAGGGGATCTATGGCTACACCTTC. It is translated as CATSREQGIYGYTF.